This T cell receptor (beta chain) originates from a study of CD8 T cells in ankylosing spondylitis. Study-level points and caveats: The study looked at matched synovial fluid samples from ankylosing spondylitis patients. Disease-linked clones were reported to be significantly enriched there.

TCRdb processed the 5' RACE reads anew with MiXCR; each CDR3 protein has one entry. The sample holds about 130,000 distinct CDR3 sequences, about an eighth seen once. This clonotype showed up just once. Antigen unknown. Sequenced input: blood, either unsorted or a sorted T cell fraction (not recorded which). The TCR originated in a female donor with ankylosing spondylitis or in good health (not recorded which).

CDR3 amino acids: CASSLAPQETQYF. CDR3 nucleotide sequence: TGTGCCAGCAGTTTAGCGCCCCAAGAGACCCAGTACTTC. J is TRBJ2-5 and V is TRBV12-3 or TRBV12-4; D uncertain. There are 13 residues in the CDR3. V lost 0 bases and J lost 1, with 3 bases in between.